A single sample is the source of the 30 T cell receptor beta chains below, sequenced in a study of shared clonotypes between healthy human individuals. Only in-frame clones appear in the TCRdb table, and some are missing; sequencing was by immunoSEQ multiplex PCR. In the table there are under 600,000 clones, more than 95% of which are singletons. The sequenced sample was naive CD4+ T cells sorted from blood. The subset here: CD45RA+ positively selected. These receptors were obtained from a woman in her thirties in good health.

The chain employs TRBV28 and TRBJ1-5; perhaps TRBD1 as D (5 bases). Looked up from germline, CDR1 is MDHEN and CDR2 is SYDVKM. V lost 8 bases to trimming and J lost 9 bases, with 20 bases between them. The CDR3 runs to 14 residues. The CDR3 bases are TGTGCCAGCGGACTCCAGGGAAGGAGTAGGCCCCAGCATTTT. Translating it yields CASGLQGRSRPQHF.

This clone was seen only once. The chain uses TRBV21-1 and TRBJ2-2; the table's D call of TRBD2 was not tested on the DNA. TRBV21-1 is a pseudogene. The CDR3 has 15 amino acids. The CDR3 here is CASPSGTRATGELFF. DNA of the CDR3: TGTGCCAGTCCCTCCGGGACTAGGGCCACCGGGGAGCTGTTTTTT.

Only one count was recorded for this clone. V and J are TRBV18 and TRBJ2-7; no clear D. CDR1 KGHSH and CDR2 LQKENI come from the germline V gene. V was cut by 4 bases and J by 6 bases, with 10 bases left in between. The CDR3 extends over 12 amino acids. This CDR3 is CASSQGDLEQYF. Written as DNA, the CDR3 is TGTGCCAGCTCACAAGGAGACCTCGAGCAGTACTTC.

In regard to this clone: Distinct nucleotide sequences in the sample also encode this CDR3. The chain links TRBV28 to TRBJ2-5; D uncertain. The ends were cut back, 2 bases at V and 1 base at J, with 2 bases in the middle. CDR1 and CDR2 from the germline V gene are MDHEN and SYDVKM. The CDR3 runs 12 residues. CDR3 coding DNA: TGTGCCAGCAGTTTAGCCCAAGAGACCCAGTACTTC. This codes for CASSLAQETQYF.

The DNA for the CDR3 is TGTGCCAGCAGTGAACGAAGTAGGGGTTCACCCCTCCACTTT. It yields the protein CASSERSRGSPLHF. The V gene is TRBV2, the J gene TRBJ1-6; D is possibly TRBD1 (5 bases). The CDR3 sequence is 14 residues long. With 2 bases removed from V and 9 bases from J, the gap between germline ends came to 11 bases. Germline assignment: CDR1 SNHLY and CDR2 FYNNEI.

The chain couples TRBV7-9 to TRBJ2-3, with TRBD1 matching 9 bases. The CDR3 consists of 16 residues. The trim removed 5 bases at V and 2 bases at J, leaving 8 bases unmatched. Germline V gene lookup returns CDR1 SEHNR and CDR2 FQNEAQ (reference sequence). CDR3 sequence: CASSPGQGTHTDTQYF. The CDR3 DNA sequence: TGTGCCAGCAGCCCGGGACAGGGAACACACACAGATACGCAGTATTTT.

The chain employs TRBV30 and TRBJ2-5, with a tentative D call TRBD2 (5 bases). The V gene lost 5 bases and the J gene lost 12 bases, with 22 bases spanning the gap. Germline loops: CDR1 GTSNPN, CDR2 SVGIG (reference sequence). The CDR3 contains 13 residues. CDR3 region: CAWGRQTQEREYF. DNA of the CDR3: TGTGCCTGGGGCCGGCAGACCCAAGAGAGGGAGTACTTC.

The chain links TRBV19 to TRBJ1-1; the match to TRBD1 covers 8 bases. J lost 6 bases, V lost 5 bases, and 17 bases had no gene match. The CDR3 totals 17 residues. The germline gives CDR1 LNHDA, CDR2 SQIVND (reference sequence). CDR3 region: CASSRGQAPSRGAEAFF. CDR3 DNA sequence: TGTGCCAGTAGTCGGGGACAGGCGCCTTCACGAGGCGCTGAAGCTTTCTTT. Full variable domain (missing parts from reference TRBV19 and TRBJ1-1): DGGITQSPKYLFRKEGQNVTLSCEQNLNHDAMYWYRQDPGQGLRLIYYSQIVNDFQKGDIAEGYSVSREKKESFPLTVTSAQKNPTAFYLCASSRGQAPSRGAEAFFGQGTRLTVV.

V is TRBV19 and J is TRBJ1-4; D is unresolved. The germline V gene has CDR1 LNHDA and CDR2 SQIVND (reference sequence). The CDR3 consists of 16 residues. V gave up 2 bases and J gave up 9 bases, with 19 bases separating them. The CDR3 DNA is TGTGCCAGTAGTATATCAGGCGGCAGTCTCCTGAAAAAACTGTTTTTT. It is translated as CASSISGGSLLKKLFF.

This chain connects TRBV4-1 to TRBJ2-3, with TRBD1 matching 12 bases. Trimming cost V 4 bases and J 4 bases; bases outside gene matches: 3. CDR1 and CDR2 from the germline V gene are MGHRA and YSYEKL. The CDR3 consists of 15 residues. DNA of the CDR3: TGCGCCAGCAGCCCGGGACAGGGGGCCTCAGATACGCAGTATTTT. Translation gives CASSPGQGASDTQYF.

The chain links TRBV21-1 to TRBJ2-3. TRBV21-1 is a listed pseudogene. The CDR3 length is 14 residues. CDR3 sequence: CASSKSGSTDTQYF. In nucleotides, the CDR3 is TGTGCCAGCAGCAAATCTGGGAGCACAGATACGCAGTATTTT.

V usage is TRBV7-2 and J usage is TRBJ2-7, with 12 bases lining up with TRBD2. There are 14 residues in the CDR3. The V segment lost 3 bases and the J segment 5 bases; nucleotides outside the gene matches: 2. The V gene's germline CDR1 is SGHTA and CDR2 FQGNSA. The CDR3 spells CASSLTSGRNEQYF. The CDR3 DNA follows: TGTGCCAGCAGCTTGACTAGCGGGAGAAACGAGCAGTACTTC.

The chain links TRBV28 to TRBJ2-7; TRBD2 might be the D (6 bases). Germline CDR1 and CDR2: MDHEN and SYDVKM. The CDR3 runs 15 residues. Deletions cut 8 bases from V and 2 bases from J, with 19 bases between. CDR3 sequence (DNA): TGTGCCAGCCGCGTTGCCTCGGGACTGCCCTACGAGCAGTACTTC. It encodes CASRVASGLPYEQYF. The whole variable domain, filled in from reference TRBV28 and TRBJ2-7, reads DVKVTQSSRYLVKRTGEKVFLECVQDMDHENMFWYRQDPGLGLRLIYFSYDVKMKEKGDIPEGYSVSREKKERFSLILESASTNQTSMYLCASRVASGLPYEQYFGPGTRLTVT.

Written as DNA, the CDR3 is TGTGCCAGCTCAAGTTCTGGGTTAGGCAATCAGCCCCAGCATTTT. Translated, it gives CASSSSGLGNQPQHF. The rearrangement uses TRBV18 and TRBJ1-5; D ambiguous. Trimming took off 5 bases at V and 2 bases at J, with 13 bases between the two ends. The CDR3 loop spans 15 amino acids. Germline assignment: CDR1 KGHSH and CDR2 LQKENI.

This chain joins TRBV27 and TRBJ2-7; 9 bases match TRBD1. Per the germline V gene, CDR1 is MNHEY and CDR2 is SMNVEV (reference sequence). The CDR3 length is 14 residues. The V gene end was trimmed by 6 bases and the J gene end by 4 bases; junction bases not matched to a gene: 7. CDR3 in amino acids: CASRRTGAGYEQYF. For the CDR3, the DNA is TGTGCCAGCAGGAGGACAGGGGCAGGGTACGAGCAGTACTTC.

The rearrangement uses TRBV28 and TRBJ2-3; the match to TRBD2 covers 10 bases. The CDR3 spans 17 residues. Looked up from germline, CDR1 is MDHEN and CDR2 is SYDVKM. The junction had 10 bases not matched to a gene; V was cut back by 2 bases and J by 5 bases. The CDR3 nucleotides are TGTGCCAGCAGTTTAGGGAGGGGAGCGGGAGGGGTAGATACGCAGTATTTT. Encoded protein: CASSLGRGAGGVDTQYF.

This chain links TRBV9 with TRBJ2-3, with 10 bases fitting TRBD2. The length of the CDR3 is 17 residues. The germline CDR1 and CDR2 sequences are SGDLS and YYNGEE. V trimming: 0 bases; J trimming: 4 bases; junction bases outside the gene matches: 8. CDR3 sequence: CASSVGAGGYIPDTQYF. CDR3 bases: TGTGCCAGCAGCGTAGGAGCGGGAGGGTATATCCCAGATACGCAGTATTTT.

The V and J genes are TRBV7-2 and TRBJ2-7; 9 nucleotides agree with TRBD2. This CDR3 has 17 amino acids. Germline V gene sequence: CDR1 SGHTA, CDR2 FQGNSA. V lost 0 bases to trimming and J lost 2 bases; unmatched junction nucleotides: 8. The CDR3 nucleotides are TGTGCCAGCAGCTTAGCAGCGACTAGCGGAAACACCTACGAGCAGTACTTC. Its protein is CASSLAATSGNTYEQYF.

CDR3 region: CASSLASGRTYNEQFF. The CDR3 DNA sequence: TGCGCCAGCAGCTTAGCTAGCGGGAGGACCTACAATGAGCAGTTCTTC. The V gene is TRBV5-1, the J gene TRBJ2-1; TRBD2 agrees at 11 bases. CDR3 size: 16 residues. V was clipped by 2 bases and J by 2 bases; unmatched bases: 3. Germline lookup yields CDR1 SGHRS and CDR2 YFSETQ.

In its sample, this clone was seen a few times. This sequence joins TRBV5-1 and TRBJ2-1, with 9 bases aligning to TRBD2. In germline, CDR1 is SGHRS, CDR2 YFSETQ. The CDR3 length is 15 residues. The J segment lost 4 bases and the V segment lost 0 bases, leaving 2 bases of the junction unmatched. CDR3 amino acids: CASSLVAGDYNEQFF. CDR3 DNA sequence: TGCGCCAGCAGCTTGGTAGCGGGAGATTACAATGAGCAGTTCTTC.

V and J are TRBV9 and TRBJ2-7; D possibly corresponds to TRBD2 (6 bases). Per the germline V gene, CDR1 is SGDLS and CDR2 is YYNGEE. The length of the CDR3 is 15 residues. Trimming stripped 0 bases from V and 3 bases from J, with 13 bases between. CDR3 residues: CASSVAGGSGYEQYF. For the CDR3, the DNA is TGTGCCAGCAGCGTAGCTGGGGGTAGCGGCTACGAGCAGTACTTC.

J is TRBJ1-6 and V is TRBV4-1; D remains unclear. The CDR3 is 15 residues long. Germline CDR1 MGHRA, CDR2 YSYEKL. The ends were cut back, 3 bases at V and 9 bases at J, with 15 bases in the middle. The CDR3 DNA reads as TGCGCCAGCAGCCATGTGGTGGCGGGGAGTTCACCCCTCCACTTT. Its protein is CASSHVVAGSSPLHF.

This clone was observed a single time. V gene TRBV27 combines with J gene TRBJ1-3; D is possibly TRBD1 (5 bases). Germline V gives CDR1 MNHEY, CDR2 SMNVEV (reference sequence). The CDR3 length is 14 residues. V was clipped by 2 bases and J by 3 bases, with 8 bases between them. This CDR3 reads CASSLQGGGNTIYF. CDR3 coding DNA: TGTGCCAGCAGTTTACAGGGTGGTGGAAACACCATATATTTT.

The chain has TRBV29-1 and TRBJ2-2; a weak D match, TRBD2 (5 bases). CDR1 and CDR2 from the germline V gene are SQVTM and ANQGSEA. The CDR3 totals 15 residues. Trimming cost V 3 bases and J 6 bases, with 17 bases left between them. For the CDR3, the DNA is TGCAGCGTTGACCCCAGTGGGAGTGGCGCCGGGGAGCTGTTTTTT. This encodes CSVDPSGSGAGELFF.

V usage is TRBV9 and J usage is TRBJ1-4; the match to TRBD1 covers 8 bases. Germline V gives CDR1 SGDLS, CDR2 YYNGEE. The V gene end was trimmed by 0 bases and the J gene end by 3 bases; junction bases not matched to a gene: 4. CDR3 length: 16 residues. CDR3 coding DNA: TGTGCCAGCAGCGTAGGAGGGACAGGACCTAATGAAAAACTGTTTTTT. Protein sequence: CASSVGGTGPNEKLFF.

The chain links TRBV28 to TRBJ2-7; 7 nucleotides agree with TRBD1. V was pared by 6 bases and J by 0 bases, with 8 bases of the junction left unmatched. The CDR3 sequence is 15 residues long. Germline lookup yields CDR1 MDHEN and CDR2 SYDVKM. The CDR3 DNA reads TGTGCCAGCAGGGAGACAGGGCTGAGCTCCTACGAGCAGTACTTC. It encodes CASRETGLSSYEQYF.

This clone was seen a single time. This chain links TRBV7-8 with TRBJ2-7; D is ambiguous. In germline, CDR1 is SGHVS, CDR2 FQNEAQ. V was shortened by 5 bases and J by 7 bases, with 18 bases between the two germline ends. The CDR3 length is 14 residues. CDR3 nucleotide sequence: TGTGCCAGCAGCCCCCGCGTTAGCCAAGGTGAGCAGTACTTC. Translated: CASSPRVSQGEQYF.

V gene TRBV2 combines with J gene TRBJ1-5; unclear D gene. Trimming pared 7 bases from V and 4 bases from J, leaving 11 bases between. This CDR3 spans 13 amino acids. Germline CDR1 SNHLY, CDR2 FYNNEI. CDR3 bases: TGTGCCAGCAAAGATGTTGGGAATCAGCCCCAGCATTTT. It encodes CASKDVGNQPQHF.

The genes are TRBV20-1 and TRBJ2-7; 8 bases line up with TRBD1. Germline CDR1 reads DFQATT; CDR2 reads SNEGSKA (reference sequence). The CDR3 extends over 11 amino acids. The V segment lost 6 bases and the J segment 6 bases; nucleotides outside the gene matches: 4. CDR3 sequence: CSAGQGVEQYF. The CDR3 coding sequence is TGCAGTGCCGGACAGGGAGTCGAGCAGTACTTC.

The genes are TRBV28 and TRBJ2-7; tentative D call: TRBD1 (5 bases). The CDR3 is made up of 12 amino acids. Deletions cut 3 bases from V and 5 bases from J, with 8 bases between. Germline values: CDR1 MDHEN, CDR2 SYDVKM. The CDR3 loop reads CASSLTANEQYF. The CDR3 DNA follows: TGTGCCAGCAGTTTGACAGCTAACGAGCAGTACTTC. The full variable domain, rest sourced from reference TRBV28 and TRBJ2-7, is DVKVTQSSRYLVKRTGEKVFLECVQDMDHENMFWYRQDPGLGLRLIYFSYDVKMKEKGDIPEGYSVSREKKERFSLILESASTNQTSMYLCASSLTANEQYFGPGTRLTVT.